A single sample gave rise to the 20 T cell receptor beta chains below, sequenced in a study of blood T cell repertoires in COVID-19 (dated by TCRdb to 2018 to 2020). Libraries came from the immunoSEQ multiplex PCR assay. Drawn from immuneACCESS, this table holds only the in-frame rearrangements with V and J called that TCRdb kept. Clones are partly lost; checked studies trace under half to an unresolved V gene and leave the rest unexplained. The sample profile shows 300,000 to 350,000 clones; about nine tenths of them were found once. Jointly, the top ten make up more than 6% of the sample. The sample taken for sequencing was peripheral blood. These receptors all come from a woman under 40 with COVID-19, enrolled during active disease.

This CDR3 reads CAWSRGAPGAIYF. CDR3 DNA sequence: TGTGCCTGGAGCAGGGGGGCTCCTGGAGCCATATATTTT. The chain joins TRBV30 to TRBJ1-3; TRBD1 agrees at 7 bases. V dropped 3 bases and J dropped 11; count of bases not matched to a gene: 10. Per germline, CDR1 GTSNPN and CDR2 SVGIG (reference sequence). The CDR3 runs to 13 residues.

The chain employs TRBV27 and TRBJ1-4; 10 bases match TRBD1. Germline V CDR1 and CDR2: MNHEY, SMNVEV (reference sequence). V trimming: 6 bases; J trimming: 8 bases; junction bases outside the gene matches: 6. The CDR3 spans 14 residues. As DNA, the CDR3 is TGTGCCAGCAGCCAGGGACAGGGGATGGAAAAACTGTTTTTT. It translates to CASSQGQGMEKLFF.

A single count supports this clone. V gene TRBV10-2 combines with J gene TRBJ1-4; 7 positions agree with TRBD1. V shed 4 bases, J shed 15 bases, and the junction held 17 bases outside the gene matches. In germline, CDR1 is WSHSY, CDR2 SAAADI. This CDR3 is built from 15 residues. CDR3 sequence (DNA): TGCGCCAGCAGTGGGTTGTCAACGACAGGGAGAGAGATGTTTTTT. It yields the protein CASSGLSTTGREMFF.

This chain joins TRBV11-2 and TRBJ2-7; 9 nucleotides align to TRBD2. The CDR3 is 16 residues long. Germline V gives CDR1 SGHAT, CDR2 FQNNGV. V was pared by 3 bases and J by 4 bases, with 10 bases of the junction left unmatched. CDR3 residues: CASSFKVAGAGYEQYF. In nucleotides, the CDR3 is TGTGCCAGCAGCTTCAAGGTAGCGGGAGCGGGGTACGAGCAGTACTTC.

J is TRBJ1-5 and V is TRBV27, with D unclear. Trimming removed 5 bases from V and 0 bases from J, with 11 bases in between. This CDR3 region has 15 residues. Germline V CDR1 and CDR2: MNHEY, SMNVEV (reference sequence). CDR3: CASSPGPYSNQPQHF. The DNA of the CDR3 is TGTGCCAGCAGTCCAGGCCCTTATAGCAATCAGCCCCAGCATTTT.

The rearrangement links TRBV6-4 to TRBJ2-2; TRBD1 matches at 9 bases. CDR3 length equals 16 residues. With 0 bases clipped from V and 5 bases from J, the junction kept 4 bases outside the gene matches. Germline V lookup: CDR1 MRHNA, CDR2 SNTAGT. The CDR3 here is CASSDSRTGETGELFF. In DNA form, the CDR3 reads TGTGCCAGCAGTGACTCGAGGACAGGGGAGACCGGGGAGCTGTTTTTT.

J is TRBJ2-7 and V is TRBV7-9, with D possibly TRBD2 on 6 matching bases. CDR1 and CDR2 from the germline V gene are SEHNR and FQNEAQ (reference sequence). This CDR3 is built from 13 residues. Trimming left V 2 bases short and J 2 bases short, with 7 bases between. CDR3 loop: CASSLSSAYEQYF. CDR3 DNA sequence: TGTGCCAGCAGCTTATCTAGCGCCTACGAGCAGTACTTC.

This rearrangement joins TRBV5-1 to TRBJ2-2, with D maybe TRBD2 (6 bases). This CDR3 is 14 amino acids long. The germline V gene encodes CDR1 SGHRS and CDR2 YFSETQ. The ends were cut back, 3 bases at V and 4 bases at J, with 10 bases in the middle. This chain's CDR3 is CASSSGGSTGELFF. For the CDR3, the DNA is TGCGCCAGCAGCTCAGGAGGGTCCACCGGGGAGCTGTTTTTT.

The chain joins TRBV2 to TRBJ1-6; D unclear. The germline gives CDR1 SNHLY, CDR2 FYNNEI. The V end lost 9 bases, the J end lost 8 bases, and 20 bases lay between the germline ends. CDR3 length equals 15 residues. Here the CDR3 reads CARQQYETLDSPLHF. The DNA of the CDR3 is TGTGCCAGACAGCAGTATGAGACACTTGATTCACCCCTCCACTTT.

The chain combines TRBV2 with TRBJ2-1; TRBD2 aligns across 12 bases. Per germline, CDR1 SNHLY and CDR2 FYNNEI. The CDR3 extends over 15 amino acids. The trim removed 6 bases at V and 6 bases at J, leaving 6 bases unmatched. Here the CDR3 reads CASRMTSGRSNEQFF. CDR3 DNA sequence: TGTGCCAGCAGAATGACTAGCGGGAGAAGCAATGAGCAGTTCTTC.

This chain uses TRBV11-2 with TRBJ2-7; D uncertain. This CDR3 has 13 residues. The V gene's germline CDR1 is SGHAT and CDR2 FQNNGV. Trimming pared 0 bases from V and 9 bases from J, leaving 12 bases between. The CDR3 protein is CASSLEVEIGQYF. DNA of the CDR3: TGTGCCAGCAGCTTAGAGGTAGAAATTGGGCAGTACTTC.

CDR3 sequence (DNA): TGTGCCAGCTCACGGGACAGTTATGGCTACACCTTC. Protein product: CASSRDSYGYTF. The rearrangement links TRBV18 to TRBJ1-2; TRBD1 matches at 7 bases. This CDR3 is 12 amino acids long. After removal of 4 bases from V and 5 bases from J, the junction contained 1 base not matched to a gene. Germline V lookup: CDR1 KGHSH, CDR2 LQKENI.

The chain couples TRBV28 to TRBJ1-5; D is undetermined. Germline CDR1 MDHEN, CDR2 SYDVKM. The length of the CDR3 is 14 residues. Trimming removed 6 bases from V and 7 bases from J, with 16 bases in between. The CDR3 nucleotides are TGTGCCAGCAGCCTTATCGATCCGGGGCAGCCCCAGCATTTT. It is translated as CASSLIDPGQPQHF.

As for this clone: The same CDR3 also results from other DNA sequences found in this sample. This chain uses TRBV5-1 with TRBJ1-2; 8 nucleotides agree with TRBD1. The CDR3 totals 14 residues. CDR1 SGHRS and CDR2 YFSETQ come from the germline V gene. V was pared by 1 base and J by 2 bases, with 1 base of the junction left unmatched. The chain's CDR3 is CASSLSGGNYGYTF. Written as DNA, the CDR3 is TGCGCCAGCAGCTTGTCAGGGGGCAACTATGGCTACACCTTC. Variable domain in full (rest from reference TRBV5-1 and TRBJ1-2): KAGVTQTPRYLIKTRGQQVTLSCSPISGHRSVSWYQQTPGQGLQFLFEYFSETQRNKGNFPGRFSGRQFSNSRSEMNVSTLELGDSALYLCASSLSGGNYGYTFGSGTRLTVV.

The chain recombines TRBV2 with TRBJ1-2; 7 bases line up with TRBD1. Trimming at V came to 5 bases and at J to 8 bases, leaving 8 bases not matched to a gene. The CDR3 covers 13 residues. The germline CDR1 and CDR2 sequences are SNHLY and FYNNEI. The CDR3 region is CASSTGTEGGYTF. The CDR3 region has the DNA TGTGCCAGCAGTACCGGGACAGAAGGGGGCTACACCTTC.

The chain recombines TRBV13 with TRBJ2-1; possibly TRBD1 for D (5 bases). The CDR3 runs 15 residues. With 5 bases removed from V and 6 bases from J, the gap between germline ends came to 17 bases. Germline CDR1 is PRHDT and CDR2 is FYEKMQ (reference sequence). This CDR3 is CASSRRQFPGNEQFF. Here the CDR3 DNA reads TGTGCCAGCAGCAGGAGACAGTTCCCCGGCAATGAGCAGTTCTTC.

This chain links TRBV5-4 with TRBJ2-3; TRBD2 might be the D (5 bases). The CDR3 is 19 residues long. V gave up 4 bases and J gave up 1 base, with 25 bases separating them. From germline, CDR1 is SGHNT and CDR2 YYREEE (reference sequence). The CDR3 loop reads CASSSLLGLFLWGTDTQYF. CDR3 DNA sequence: TGTGCCAGCAGCAGCCTCCTCGGACTGTTCCTTTGGGGCACAGATACGCAGTATTTT.

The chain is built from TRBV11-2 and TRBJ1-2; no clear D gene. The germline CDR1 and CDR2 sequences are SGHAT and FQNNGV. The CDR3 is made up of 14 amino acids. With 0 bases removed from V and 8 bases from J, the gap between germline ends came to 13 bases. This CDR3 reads CASSLDLAGWGYTF. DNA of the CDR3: TGTGCCAGCAGCTTAGATTTGGCGGGATGGGGCTACACCTTC.

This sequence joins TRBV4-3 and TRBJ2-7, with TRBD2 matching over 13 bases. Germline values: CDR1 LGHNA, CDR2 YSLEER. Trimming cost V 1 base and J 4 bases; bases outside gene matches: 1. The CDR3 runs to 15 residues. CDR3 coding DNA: TGCGCCAGCAGCCAAGGACTAGCGGGAGGTTACGAGCAGTACTTC. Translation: CASSQGLAGGYEQYF.

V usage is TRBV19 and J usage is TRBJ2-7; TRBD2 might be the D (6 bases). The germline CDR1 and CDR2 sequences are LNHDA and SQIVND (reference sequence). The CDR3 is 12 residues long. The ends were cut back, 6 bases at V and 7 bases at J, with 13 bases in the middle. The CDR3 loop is CASSTFGGEQYF. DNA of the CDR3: TGTGCCAGTAGCACGTTTGGGGGGGAGCAGTACTTC.